One and the same sample provided the 22 T cell receptor beta chains below, sequenced in a study of cytomegalovirus exposure and HLA in healthy donors. Amplification used 60 Vbeta primers and 13 Jbeta primers. Data came from immunoSEQ multiplex PCR; TCRdb stores just in-frame clones and leaves some out. In all, the sample yields some 39,000 clones. The specimen was PBMCs. Receptor source: a male donor in good health and CMV-seronegative.

The chain joins TRBV5-1 to TRBJ2-7; 10 nucleotides agree with TRBD1. This CDR3 has 16 amino acids. V was pared by 3 bases and J by 2 bases, with 8 bases of the junction left unmatched. Germline V lookup: CDR1 SGHRS, CDR2 YFSETQ. The CDR3 DNA sequence: TGCGCCAGCAGCTGGTGGACAGGGGGTGCCGCCTACGAGCAGTACTTC. It codes for CASSWWTGGAAYEQYF.

The rearrangement uses TRBV29-1 and TRBJ1-3, with 7 bases lining up with TRBD1. Germline loops: CDR1 SQVTM, CDR2 ANQGSEA. The trim removed 6 bases at V and 0 bases at J, leaving 5 bases unmatched. The CDR3 length is 14 residues. The CDR3 reads CSVLPGGSGNTIYF. CDR3 sequence (DNA): TGCAGCGTCCTCCCAGGGGGCTCTGGAAACACCATATATTTT.

As to this clone: Other DNA sequences in the sample encode the same CDR3. The V gene is TRBV10-3, the J gene TRBJ2-7, with 11 bases identical to TRBD1. Germline loops: CDR1 ENHRY, CDR2 SYGVKD. V trimming: 4 bases; J trimming: 5 bases; junction bases outside the gene matches: 4. This CDR3 comprises 14 residues. The DNA for the CDR3 is TGTGCCATCAGTGGGGGGACAGGGGGACACGAGCAGTACTTC. The encoded protein is CAISGGTGGHEQYF.

The V call is TRBV6-5, the J call TRBJ1-5, with 12 bases fitting TRBD1. V lost 4 bases to trimming and J lost 6 bases; unmatched junction nucleotides: 4. This CDR3 region has 15 residues. CDR1 is MNHEY and CDR2 is SVGAGI in the germline V gene. The CDR3 DNA reads TGTGCCAGCAGTTCCGGGACAGGGGGCCGTCAGCCCCAGCATTTT. Translated, it gives CASSSGTGGRQPQHF.

This rearrangement joins TRBV5-1 to TRBJ1-5; D is unresolved. This CDR3 has 13 residues. Trimming removed 0 bases from V and 4 bases from J, with 5 bases in between. Germline values: CDR1 SGHRS, CDR2 YFSETQ. The DNA for the CDR3 is TGCGCCAGCAGCTTGGCCCCTAATCAGCCCCAGCATTTT. Protein: CASSLAPNQPQHF. The variable domain in full, completed from reference TRBV5-1 and TRBJ1-5, reads KAGVTQTPRYLIKTRGQQVTLSCSPISGHRSVSWYQQTPGQGLQFLFEYFSETQRNKGNFPGRFSGRQFSNSRSEMNVSTLELGDSALYLCASSLAPNQPQHFGDGTRLSIL.

This chain joins TRBV30 and TRBJ2-1, with D possibly being TRBD1 (5 bases). The CDR3 spans 15 residues. Germline V gene data show CDR1 as GTSNPN and CDR2 as SVGIG (reference sequence). V was trimmed by 4 bases and J by 0 bases, leaving 13 bases between them. The CDR3 DNA follows: TGTGCCTGGAAGTCCCGGACACTCTCCTACAATGAGCAGTTCTTC. Translated: CAWKSRTLSYNEQFF. The entire variable domain, with the rest obtained from reference TRBV30 and TRBJ2-1, is as follows: SQTIHQWPATLVQPVGSPLSLECTVEGTSNPNLYWYRQAAGRGLQLLFYSVGIGQISSEVPQNLSASRPQDRQFILSSKKLLLSDSGFYLCAWKSRTLSYNEQFFGPGTRLTVL.

The chain has TRBV4-2 and TRBJ2-7; D not resolved. In germline, CDR1 is LGHNA, CDR2 YNFKEQ. V was clipped by 2 bases and J by 4 bases, with 9 bases between them. CDR3 size: 13 residues. CDR3 nucleotide sequence: TGTGCCAGCAGCCAAACGTTGGAGTACGAGCAGTACTTC. Its protein product is CASSQTLEYEQYF.

The chain links TRBV4-2 to TRBJ1-2; TRBD1 matches 7 bases. Germline CDR1 LGHNA, CDR2 YNFKEQ. The CDR3 sequence is 13 residues long. V shed 5 bases, J shed 2 bases, and the junction held 2 bases outside the gene matches. The CDR3 DNA follows: TGTGCCAGCAGCTTACAGGGGAACTATGGCTACACCTTC. Its protein is CASSLQGNYGYTF.

The rearrangement uses TRBV4-2 and TRBJ2-5; 11 bases fit TRBD1. Germline values: CDR1 LGHNA, CDR2 YNFKEQ. With V trimmed by 0 bases and J by 4 bases, 4 bases remained unmatched. CDR3 length: 16 residues. DNA of the CDR3: TGTGCCAGCAGCCAAGAGACAGGGACAGGGGGAGAGACCCAGTACTTC. It encodes CASSQETGTGGETQYF.

Comment on this clone: Since no conserved phenylalanine or tryptophan closes the CDR3, a read error is the likely cause. The chain employs TRBV5-1 and TRBJ2-7, with 7 bases identical to TRBD1. V shed 0 bases and J 1 base; nucleotides not matched to a gene: 4. CDR1 is SGHRS and CDR2 is YFSETQ in the germline V gene. This CDR3 contains 15 residues. In DNA form, the CDR3 reads TGCGCCAGCAGCTTGGTAGCAGGGGGTTCCTACGAGCAGTACCTC. Its translation: CASSLVAGGSYEQYL.

The rearrangement links TRBV29-1 to TRBJ2-1, with D possibly being TRBD1 (6 bases). V shed 5 bases and J shed 7 bases, with 12 bases lying between them. From germline, CDR1 is SQVTM and CDR2 ANQGSEA. This CDR3 has 12 residues. The CDR3 DNA follows: TGCAGCGTTACTACAGGGAATAATGAGCAGTTCTTC. This codes for CSVTTGNNEQFF.

The chain joins TRBV19 to TRBJ1-1, with D unresolved. Germline CDR1 reads LNHDA; CDR2 reads SQIVND (reference sequence). The CDR3 is 12 amino acids. Trimming left V 5 bases short and J 7 bases short, with 11 bases between. This CDR3 is CASSRRGFEAFF. The CDR3 coding sequence is TGTGCCAGTAGTCGGCGGGGTTTTGAAGCTTTCTTT.

This chain links TRBV19 with TRBJ1-1, with D tentatively TRBD1 (6 bases). This CDR3 is 15 amino acids long. V was clipped by 6 bases and J by 1 base, with 15 bases between them. Germline assignment: CDR1 LNHDA and CDR2 SQIVND (reference sequence). Here the CDR3 reads CASRGLDRRNTEAFF. The CDR3 coding sequence is TGTGCCAGTAGGGGTCTAGACAGGAGGAACACTGAAGCTTTCTTT.

The V and J genes are TRBV27 and TRBJ2-2, with 12 bases that match TRBD2. CDR3 length: 15 amino acids. With V trimmed by 6 bases and J by 5 bases, 4 bases remained unmatched. The V gene's germline CDR1 is MNHEY and CDR2 SMNVEV (reference sequence). DNA for the CDR3: TGTGCCAGCAGACTACTAGCGGGGGGTACCGGGGAGCTGTTTTTT. It encodes CASRLLAGGTGELFF.

The chain uses TRBV4-2 and TRBJ2-5, with 7 nucleotides matching TRBD2. The CDR3 is 16 amino acids. In germline, CDR1 is LGHNA, CDR2 YNFKEQ. V dropped 4 bases and J dropped 3; count of bases not matched to a gene: 11. For the CDR3, the DNA is TGTGCCAGCAGCCCAGGAGGCAGGGACTATAAAGAGACCCAGTACTTC. This encodes CASSPGGRDYKETQYF.

V usage is TRBV7-9 and J usage is TRBJ2-3; D possibly corresponds to TRBD2 (5 bases). CDR3 length equals 15 residues. CDR1 and CDR2 from the germline V gene are SEHNR and FQNEAQ (reference sequence). V dropped 3 bases and J dropped 1 base, with 11 bases sitting between them. CDR3 nucleotides: TGTGCCAGCAGCTTGGAGAGGGATGGCACAGATACGCAGTATTTT. Translated: CASSLERDGTDTQYF.

The chain has TRBV7-9 and TRBJ1-1; D remains ambiguous. The CDR3 is 13 amino acids. With 5 bases removed from V and 5 bases from J, the gap between germline ends came to 12 bases. Germline CDR1 is SEHNR and CDR2 is FQNEAQ (reference sequence). CDR3 sequence (DNA): TGTGCCAGCAGCCCATACGGGAGTACTGAAGCTTTCTTT. Its translation: CASSPYGSTEAFF. Filled out from reference TRBV7-9 and TRBJ1-1, the complete variable domain reads DTGVSQNPRHKITKRGQNVTFRCDPISEHNRLYWYRQTLGQGPEFLTYFQNEAQLEKSRLLSDRFSAERPKGSFSTLEIQRTEQGDSAMYLCASSPYGSTEAFFGQGTRLTVV.

Frequency places this clone as medium-sized (0.01 to 0.1%). This chain joins TRBV7-9 and TRBJ1-1, with 7 bases matching TRBD1. This CDR3 region has 15 residues. Trimming cost V 5 bases and J 4 bases; bases outside gene matches: 10. CDR1 and CDR2 (germline): SEHNR, FQNEAQ (reference sequence). In nucleotides, the CDR3 is TGTGCCAGCAGCCCGATGGGACAGTTCATCACTGAAGCTTTCTTT. Translating it yields CASSPMGQFITEAFF.

This chain joins TRBV5-6 and TRBJ2-7; D ambiguous. Trimming removed 0 bases from V and 3 bases from J, with 7 bases in between. CDR1 and CDR2 (germline): SGHDT, YYEEEE. The CDR3 covers 13 residues. CDR3 sequence: CASSLGHDYEQYF. The CDR3 coding sequence is TGTGCCAGCAGCTTGGGGCATGACTACGAGCAGTACTTC.

The chain couples TRBV5-4 to TRBJ1-2, with 8 bases identical to TRBD1. The CDR3 loop spans 17 amino acids. V lost 6 bases, J lost 8 bases, and 21 bases stayed unmatched. CDR1 and CDR2 (germline): SGHNT, YYREEE (reference sequence). Written as DNA, the CDR3 is TGTGCCAGCACCATGGTCCTTATACAGGGGGTTTCTGGAGGCTACACCTTC. This sequence encodes CASTMVLIQGVSGGYTF.

Here the CDR3 DNA reads TGTGCCAGTAGTGTGGGTTGGCGGGGGTCCCACGAGCAGTACTTC. Translation: CASSVGWRGSHEQYF. The chain joins TRBV19 to TRBJ2-7, with TRBD2 identical over 7 bases. V dropped 5 bases and J dropped 5; count of bases not matched to a gene: 12. The CDR3 runs 15 residues. Germline CDR1 reads LNHDA; CDR2 reads SQIVND (reference sequence).

This chain uses TRBV19 with TRBJ2-1; the D gene is possibly TRBD2 (5 bases). The CDR3 loop spans 15 amino acids. The V end lost 4 bases, the J end lost 0 bases, and 10 bases lay between the germline ends. Germline-derived CDR1 and CDR2 are LNHDA and SQIVND (reference sequence). DNA for the CDR3: TGTGCCAGTAGTACCGAAGGGAGCTCCTACAATGAGCAGTTCTTC. Its translation is CASSTEGSSYNEQFF.